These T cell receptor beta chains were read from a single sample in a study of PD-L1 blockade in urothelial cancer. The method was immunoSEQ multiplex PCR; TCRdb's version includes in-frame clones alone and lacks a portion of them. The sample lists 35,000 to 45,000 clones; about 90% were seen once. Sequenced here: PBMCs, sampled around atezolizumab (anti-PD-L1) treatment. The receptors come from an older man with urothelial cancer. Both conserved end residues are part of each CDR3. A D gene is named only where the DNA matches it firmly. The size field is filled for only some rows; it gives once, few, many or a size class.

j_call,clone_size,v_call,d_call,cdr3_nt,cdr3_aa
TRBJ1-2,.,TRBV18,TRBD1,TGTGCCAGCTCACCCCAACCCCGACAGGGGGCAGGGGGCTACACCTTC,CASSPQPRQGAGGYTF
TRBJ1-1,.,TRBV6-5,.,TGTGCCAGCTTTACAGAGGGCACTGAAGCTTTCTTT,CASFTEGTEAFF
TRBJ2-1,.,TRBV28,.,TGTGCCAGCCGGGCAGGGGGGTCCTACAATGAGCAGTTCTTC,CASRAGGSYNEQFF
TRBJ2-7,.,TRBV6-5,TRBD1,TGTGCCAGGTGGACAGGGTCCATCTACGAGCAGTACTTC,CARWTGSIYEQYF
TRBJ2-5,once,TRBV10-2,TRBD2,TGCGCCAGCAGTGATACGGGAGGCCAAGAGACCCAGTACTTC,CASSDTGGQETQYF
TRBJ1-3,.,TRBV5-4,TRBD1,TGTGCCAGCAGCGAAACGACAGGGGGCGGAAACACCATATATTTT,CASSETTGGGNTIYF
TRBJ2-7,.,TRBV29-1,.,TGCAGCGTTCCCGGGGACACGATGGCAAAAGGTCTTTACTACGAGCAGTACTTC,CSVPGDTMAKGLYYEQYF
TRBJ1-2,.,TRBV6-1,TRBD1,TGTGCCAGCAGCAGGGGGCCTAACTATGGCTACACCTTC,CASSRGPNYGYTF
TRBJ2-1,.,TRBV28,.,TGTGCCAGCAGTCTCCGACATACCTACAATGAGCAGTTCTTC,CASSLRHTYNEQFF
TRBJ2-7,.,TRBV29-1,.,TGCAGCGTTGAGCTAGGGTCGGGGTACGAGCAGTACTTC,CSVELGSGYEQYF
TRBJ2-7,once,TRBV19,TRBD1,TGTGCCAGTAGTATAGGGACAGGGTACGAGCAGTACTTC,CASSIGTGYEQYF
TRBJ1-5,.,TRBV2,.,TGTGCCAGCAGCATCACAGGGTACGCTCAGCCCCAGCATTTT,CASSITGYAQPQHF
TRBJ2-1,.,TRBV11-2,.,TGTGCCAGCAGCTTAGTCGGCAGGGAAAATGAGCAGTTCTTC,CASSLVGRENEQFF
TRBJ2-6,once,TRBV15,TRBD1,TGTGCCACCAGGGACAGGGCAGGGGCCAACGTCCTGACTTTC,CATRDRAGANVLTF
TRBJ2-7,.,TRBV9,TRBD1,TGTGCCAGCAGCGTTGGACAGGGTCCAGGCTACGAGCAGTACTTC,CASSVGQGPGYEQYF
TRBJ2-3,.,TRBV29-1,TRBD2,TGCAGCGTTGGGGTAGCGGGAGTATCAGATACGCAGTATTTT,CSVGVAGVSDTQYF
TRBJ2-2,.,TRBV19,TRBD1,TGTGCCAGTAGTCCCCGACAGGGGGCGATCGGGGAGCTGTTTTTT,CASSPRQGAIGELFF
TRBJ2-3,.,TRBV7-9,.,TGTGCCAGCAGCTTAGCGCTAGGGGTCGGGGATACGCAGTATTTT,CASSLALGVGDTQYF
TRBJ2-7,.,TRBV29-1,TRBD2,TGCAGCGCCGGGACTAGCTCCCACGAGCAGTACTTC,CSAGTSSHEQYF
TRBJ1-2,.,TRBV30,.,TGTGCCTGGAGTGCCGGACAGCATGGCTACACCTTC,CAWSAGQHGYTF
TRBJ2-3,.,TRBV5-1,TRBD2,TGCGCCAGCAGCTTCCCGCCCGGGACTAGCCCCGTAAGTGGGAGTACGCAGTATTTT,CASSFPPGTSPVSGSTQYF
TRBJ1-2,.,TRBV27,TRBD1,TGTGCCAGCAGTTTCACAGGGGGCCGGTATGGCTACACCTTC,CASSFTGGRYGYTF
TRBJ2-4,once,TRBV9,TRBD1,TGTGCCAGCAGCGTAGGTCACTGGGGACAGGAAACCAAAAACATTCAGTACTTC,CASSVGHWGQETKNIQYF
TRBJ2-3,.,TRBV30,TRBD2,TGTGCCTGGAATAGCGGGAGGGGCACAGATACGCAGTATTTT,CAWNSGRGTDTQYF
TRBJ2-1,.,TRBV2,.,TGTGCCAGCAGGCGGGTAGTGGCTGGGAATGAGCAGTTCTTC,CASRRVVAGNEQFF
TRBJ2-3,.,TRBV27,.,TGTGCCAGCAGATCCGGGACATCGACGCAGTATTTT,CASRSGTSTQYF
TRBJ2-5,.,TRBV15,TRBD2,TGTGCCACCAGCAGAGATCCTAGCGGCGAAGAGACCCAGTACTTC,CATSRDPSGEETQYF
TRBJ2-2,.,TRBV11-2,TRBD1,TGTGCCAGCAGGATACAGGGGACCGGGGAGCTGTTTTTT,CASRIQGTGELFF
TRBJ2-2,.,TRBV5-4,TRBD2,TGTGCCAGCAGCCCTGGGCTAGCGGGAGTGGACGGGGAGCTGTTTTTT,CASSPGLAGVDGELFF
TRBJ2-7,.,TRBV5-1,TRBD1,TGCGCCAGCAGCCAGACAGGGGGCAACGAGCAGTACTTC,CASSQTGGNEQYF
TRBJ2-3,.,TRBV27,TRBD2,TGTGCCAGCAGTAATAGCGGGAGGGGTACAGATACGCAGTATTTT,CASSNSGRGTDTQYF
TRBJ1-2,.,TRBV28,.,TGTGCCAGCAGTACTCACCGCTCCCGATATGGCTACACCTTC,CASSTHRSRYGYTF
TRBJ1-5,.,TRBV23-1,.,TGCGCCAGCAGTCAATCTCCCAGTCAGCCCCAGCATTTT,CASSQSPSQPQHF
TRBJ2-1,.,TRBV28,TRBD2,TGTGCCAGCAGACTAGCGGGAGGCAATGAGCAGTTCTTC,CASRLAGGNEQFF
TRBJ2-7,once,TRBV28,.,TGTGCCAGCAGTCCCCCCCCCGGTTACGAGCAGTACTTC,CASSPPPGYEQYF
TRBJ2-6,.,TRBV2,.,TGTGCCAGCAGTCCACAGGGTCCTGGGGCCAACGTCCTGACTTTC,CASSPQGPGANVLTF
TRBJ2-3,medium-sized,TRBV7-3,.,TGTGCCAGCAGCCGGGACACAGATACGCAGTATTTT,CASSRDTDTQYF
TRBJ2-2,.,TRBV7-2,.,TGTGCCAGCAGCTCGTGGGACTTGTTGCCCGGGGAGCTGTTTTTT,CASSSWDLLPGELFF
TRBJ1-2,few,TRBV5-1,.,TGCGCCAGCAGCTTGTCGCGGTTCACAGGTCTGTTTGGTGGCTACACCTTC,CASSLSRFTGLFGGYTF
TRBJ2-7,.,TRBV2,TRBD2,TGTGCCAGCAGTCACATACCGGGACTAAACTACGAGCAGTACTTC,CASSHIPGLNYEQYF
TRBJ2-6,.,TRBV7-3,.,TGTGCCAGCAGCCCGCGGGGACCTTCTGGGGCCAACGTCCTGACTTTC,CASSPRGPSGANVLTF
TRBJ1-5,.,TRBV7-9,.,TGTGCCAGCAGTTTAACTGGGGGGGGTACCTTTGGCAATCAGCCCCAGCATTTT,CASSLTGGGTFGNQPQHF
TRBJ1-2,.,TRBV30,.,TGTGCCTGGAGTGGGCTAGGGGACTATGGCTACACCTTC,CAWSGLGDYGYTF
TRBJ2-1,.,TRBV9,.,TGTGCCAGCAGCGTAGTCCCGGGTTTGAGTGTTGAGCAGTTCTTC,CASSVVPGLSVEQFF
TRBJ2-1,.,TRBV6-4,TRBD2,TGTGCCAGCAGTGAGGGACTAGCGGGAGGGAATGAGCAGTTCTTC,CASSEGLAGGNEQFF
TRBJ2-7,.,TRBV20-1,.,TGCAGTGCAGTACAGGGATACGAGCAGTACTTC,CSAVQGYEQYF
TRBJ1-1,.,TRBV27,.,TGTGCCAGCAGTTTCTTCGGACTATCGAACACTGAAGCTTTCTTT,CASSFFGLSNTEAFF
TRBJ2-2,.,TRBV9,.,TGTGCCAGCAAAGGCGGAAACACCGGGGAGCTGTTTTTT,CASKGGNTGELFF